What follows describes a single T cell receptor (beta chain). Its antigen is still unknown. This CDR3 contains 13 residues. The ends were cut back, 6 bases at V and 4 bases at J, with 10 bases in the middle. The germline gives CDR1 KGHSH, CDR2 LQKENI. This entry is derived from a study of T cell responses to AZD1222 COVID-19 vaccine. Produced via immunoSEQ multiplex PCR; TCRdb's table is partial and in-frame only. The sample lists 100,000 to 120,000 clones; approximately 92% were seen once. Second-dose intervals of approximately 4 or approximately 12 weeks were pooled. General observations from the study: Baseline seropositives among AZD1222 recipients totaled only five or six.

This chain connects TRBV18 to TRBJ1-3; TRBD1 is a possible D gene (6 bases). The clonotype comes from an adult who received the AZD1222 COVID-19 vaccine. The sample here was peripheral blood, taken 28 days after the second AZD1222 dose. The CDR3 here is CASSPDRGNTIYF. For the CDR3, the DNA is TGTGCCAGCTCTCCAGACAGGGGAAACACCATATATTTT.